The 30 T cell receptor beta chains listed next were all sequenced from one sample in a study of neurological immune-mediated disorders. MiXCR was run by TCRdb on the 5' RACE reads, yielding one entry per CDR3 protein. This sample has 15,000 to 20,000 distinct CDR3 sequences, with about 14% found just once. Source material: CD4+ T cells from blood. The receptors here all came from a woman in her fifties or sixties with HTLV-1-associated myelopathy (HAM/TSP).

Ten or more counts support this clonotype. The chain uses TRBV6-6 and TRBJ1-2; a possible D gene is TRBD1 (6 bases). The germline V gene has CDR1 MNHNY and CDR2 SVGAGI (reference sequence). V was trimmed by 5 bases and J by 8 bases, leaving 12 bases between them. The CDR3 covers 12 residues. Here the CDR3 DNA reads TGTGCCAGCAGTGGCTGGGACACCGGCTACACCTTC. Its translation is CASSGWDTGYTF.

This clonotype was seen repeatedly, ten times or more. The chain has TRBV25-1 and TRBJ1-1, with 10 bases fitting TRBD1. Germline CDR1 and CDR2: MGHDK and SYGVNS. The CDR3 contains 18 residues. J lost 4 bases, V lost 6 bases, and 17 bases had no gene match. The chain's CDR3 is CASRGTGTGANLGTEAFF. In DNA form, the CDR3 reads TGTGCCAGCAGAGGGACCGGGACAGGGGCGAATCTGGGCACTGAAGCTTTCTTT.

This clonotype was detected ten times or more. V usage is TRBV29-1 and J usage is TRBJ1-3; TRBD1 is a possible D gene (5 bases). The V gene's germline CDR1 is SQVTM and CDR2 ANQGSEA. The ends were cut back, 1 base at V and 3 bases at J, with 7 bases in the middle. The CDR3 covers 13 residues. CDR3 sequence: CSVEAGLGNTIYF. The CDR3 DNA follows: TGCAGCGTTGAAGCAGGGCTTGGAAACACCATATATTTT.

This clonotype appeared many times. The chain combines TRBV20-1 with TRBJ1-3; D possibly corresponds to TRBD1 (5 bases). V dropped 6 bases and J dropped 1 base, with 7 bases sitting between them. The CDR3 has 12 residues. Germline CDR1 is DFQATT and CDR2 is SNEGSKA (reference sequence). CDR3 in DNA: TGCAGTGCACGGACATCTGGAAACACCATATATTTT. Translating it yields CSARTSGNTIYF.

This clonotype is medium-sized (0.01 to 0.1%) by share. The gene calls are TRBV20-1 and TRBJ2-1, with 8 bases aligning to TRBD2. V shed 2 bases, J shed 4 bases, and the junction held 13 bases outside the gene matches. Germline loops: CDR1 DFQATT, CDR2 SNEGSKA (reference sequence). This CDR3 has 17 residues. CDR3: CSARPSPGLEGYNEQFF. The CDR3, as DNA: TGCAGTGCTAGACCCTCCCCGGGACTAGAGGGATACAATGAGCAGTTCTTC.

This clonotype was picked up many times. This rearrangement joins TRBV2 to TRBJ1-3; D is unresolved. CDR3 length equals 15 residues. V lost 4 bases and J lost 0, with 10 bases in between. Germline-derived CDR1 and CDR2 are SNHLY and FYNNEI. The CDR3 DNA reads as TGTGCCAGCAGTGCCCGGTGGGACTCTGGAAACACCATATATTTT. As protein: CASSARWDSGNTIYF.

This clonotype showed up many times. The V gene is TRBV7-2, the J gene TRBJ2-2; D not resolved. The CDR3 loop spans 16 amino acids. The ends were cut back, 0 bases at V and 1 base at J, with 9 bases in the middle. CDR1 and CDR2 (germline): SGHTA, FQGNSA. The CDR3 loop reads CASSLAHQLNTGELFF. The CDR3, as DNA: TGTGCCAGCAGCTTAGCGCACCAATTGAACACCGGGGAGCTGTTTTTT.

This clonotype was seen at least ten times. This chain joins TRBV21-1 and TRBJ2-3; TRBD1 was called by the table and not checked on the DNA. TRBV21-1 is noted as a pseudogene. CDR3 length: 16 residues. CDR3 region: CASSNPPGGSTDTQYF. For the CDR3, the DNA is TGTGCCAGCAGCAACCCCCCGGGGGGTAGCACAGATACGCAGTATTTT.

This clonotype was picked up many times. The chain combines TRBV20-1 with TRBJ1-5; no clear D gene. The ends were cut back, 5 bases at V and 3 bases at J, with 14 bases in the middle. This CDR3 is 14 amino acids long. Looked up from germline, CDR1 is DFQATT and CDR2 is SNEGSKA (reference sequence). The CDR3 protein is CSAGDGRNNQPQHF. The CDR3 coding sequence is TGCAGTGCTGGGGATGGACGGAACAATCAGCCCCAGCATTTT.

This clonotype was counted at least ten times. The rearrangement joins TRBV20-1 to TRBJ2-1, with TRBD2 identical over 8 bases. With V trimmed by 4 bases and J by 9 bases, 26 bases remained unmatched. The CDR3 sequence is 19 residues long. Germline values: CDR1 DFQATT, CDR2 SNEGSKA (reference sequence). CDR3 coding DNA: TGCAGTGCTATTTCGGGAGGGCTAGCGGAAGCCTCTATATCCTCTGAGCAGTTCTTC. It is translated as CSAISGGLAEASISSEQFF.

This clonotype was detected many times. The chain links TRBV20-1 to TRBJ2-7, with 10 bases fitting TRBD1. V dropped 5 bases and J dropped 5; count of bases not matched to a gene: 12. The CDR3 is made up of 15 amino acids. Looked up from germline, CDR1 is DFQATT and CDR2 is SNEGSKA (reference sequence). CDR3 amino acids: CSAYWPGTGVDEQYF. The CDR3 DNA reads TGCAGTGCTTATTGGCCCGGGACAGGGGTTGACGAGCAGTACTTC.

By sample fraction, this clonotype is medium-sized. The junction departs from germline at one end; a sequencing error may be responsible. V and J are TRBV5-1 and TRBJ2-7; 7 bases align to TRBD2. In germline, CDR1 is SGHRS, CDR2 YFSETQ. The CDR3 is 16 residues long. CDR3 DNA sequence: TGCGCCAACAGCCTCGGCGGGGCTAGCGGCTCCTACGAGCAGTACTTC. Amino acid sequence: CANSLGGASGSYEQYF.

This clonotype came up many times. The chain has TRBV7-2 and TRBJ1-2; the D gene is possibly TRBD1 (5 bases). The CDR3 loop spans 14 amino acids. Germline-derived CDR1 and CDR2 are SGHTA and FQGNSA. V was shortened by 5 bases and J by 4 bases, with 14 bases between the two germline ends. This chain's CDR3 is CASSTFWGVYGYTF. CDR3 DNA: TGTGCCAGCAGCACCTTTTGGGGGGTCTATGGCTACACCTTC.

This clonotype was observed many times. The V gene is TRBV20-1, the J gene TRBJ1-2; D not resolved. Germline CDR1 DFQATT, CDR2 SNEGSKA (reference sequence). Trimming shortened V by 6 bases and J by 8 bases, and 19 bases separated the two germline ends. This CDR3 has 13 residues. The CDR3 region has the DNA TGCAGTGCCTCAGTAGCAAGGGCAAGAGGCTACACCTTC. This codes for CSASVARARGYTF.

The chain has TRBV12-5 and TRBJ2-4, with D hard to call. Per germline, CDR1 LGHNT and CDR2 FRNRAP. The V gene lost 1 base and the J gene lost 0 bases, with 4 bases spanning the gap. The CDR3 totals 14 residues. CDR3: CASGLDVAKNIQYF. CDR3 bases: TGTGCTAGTGGTTTGGACGTAGCCAAAAACATTCAGTACTTC.

This clonotype has a count of ten or more. The chain has TRBV3-1 and TRBJ2-7; 11 bases agree with TRBD1. The CDR3 has 14 amino acids. The V gene end was trimmed by 7 bases and the J gene end by 6 bases; junction bases not matched to a gene: 8. Germline V lookup: CDR1 LGHDT, CDR2 YNNKEL (reference sequence). The CDR3: CASTLDRGQREQYF. CDR3 sequence (DNA): TGTGCCAGCACCCTGGACAGGGGGCAGCGCGAGCAGTACTTC.

This clonotype appeared many times. V usage is TRBV20-1 and J usage is TRBJ1-5; possible D gene TRBD1, 5 bases. This CDR3 comprises 13 residues. V was cut by 4 bases and J by 3 bases, with 10 bases left in between. The germline gives CDR1 DFQATT, CDR2 SNEGSKA (reference sequence). The CDR3 region is CSAMTDPNQPQHF. The CDR3 nucleotides are TGCAGTGCTATGACAGATCCCAATCAGCCCCAGCATTTT.

This clonotype was counted at least ten times. The V and J genes are TRBV24-1 and TRBJ2-6; D not resolved. The V end lost 2 bases, the J end lost 1 base, and 14 bases lay between the germline ends. Germline CDR1 is KGHDR and CDR2 is SFDVKD. CDR3 length: 18 residues. This CDR3 reads CATSDYALVVSGANVLTF. The CDR3 DNA reads as TGTGCCACCAGTGATTATGCCTTAGTCGTATCTGGGGCCAACGTCCTGACTTTC.

This clonotype has ten or more counts. The rearrangement joins TRBV27 to TRBJ2-1; D not certain. CDR3 length equals 15 residues. Trimming removed 2 bases at V and 5 bases at J, with 13 bases between. Germline loops: CDR1 MNHEY, CDR2 SMNVEV (reference sequence). The CDR3 spells CASSLGISFNNEQFF. The DNA of the CDR3 is TGTGCCAGCAGTTTAGGAATATCCTTCAACAATGAGCAGTTCTTC.

On this clonotype itself: This may be a read error: a much more frequent sequence differs by one nucleotide. This chain joins TRBV12-3 or TRBV12-4 and TRBJ2-1; 7 positions match TRBD1. The CDR3 is 13 residues long. After removal of 2 bases from V and 11 bases from J, the junction contained 6 bases not matched to a gene. The CDR3 region is CASSLLQGFKQFF. The CDR3 coding sequence is TGTGCCAGCAGTTTACTACAGGGGTTTAAGCAGTTCTTC.

This clonotype was seen at least ten times. The CDR3 region has the DNA TGTGCCAGCAGCTTAGAAGTTGGAGATACGCAGTATTTT. It encodes CASSLEVGDTQYF. The chain has TRBV7-2 and TRBJ2-3; no definite D call. Trimming removed 1 base from V and 5 bases from J, with 7 bases in between. Germline CDR1 is SGHTA and CDR2 is FQGNSA. CDR3 length equals 13 residues.

By share, this clonotype ranks as medium-sized (0.01 to 0.1%). The chain has TRBV10-3 and TRBJ2-2; 8 bases match TRBD1. CDR1 ENHRY and CDR2 SYGVKD come from the germline V gene. With 10 bases clipped from V and 7 bases from J, the junction kept 20 bases outside the gene matches. The CDR3 is 17 amino acids. CDR3 nucleotide sequence: TGTGCCACAACATCCCTTGGAAAGGACAGGGTTTACGGGGAGCTGTTTTTT. Its protein is CATTSLGKDRVYGELFF.

This clonotype was observed at least ten times. The chain is built from TRBV18 and TRBJ1-1; weak D call: TRBD1 (5 bases). The CDR3 consists of 15 residues. Germline lookup yields CDR1 KGHSH and CDR2 LQKENI. V lost 3 bases and J lost 5, with 16 bases in between. The CDR3 coding sequence is TGTGCCAGCTCACCGAGCAGGGAAGTAAGGACTGAAGCTTTCTTT. Translating it yields CASSPSREVRTEAFF.

In its sample, this clonotype ranks as medium-sized (0.01 to 0.1%). The rearrangement joins TRBV12-3 or TRBV12-4 to TRBJ2-7; 7 bases are a match to TRBD1. The CDR3 length is 12 residues. With V trimmed by 4 bases and J by 4 bases, 1 base remained unmatched. CDR3 in amino acids: CASSWDSYEQYF. The CDR3 nucleotides are TGTGCCAGCAGTTGGGACAGTTACGAGCAGTACTTC.

This clonotype appeared many times. The chain carries TRBV27 and TRBJ1-2; 9 bases are a match to TRBD1. J gave up 1 base and V 5 bases, and 14 bases lay outside the gene matches. The CDR3 totals 18 residues. Germline values: CDR1 MNHEY, CDR2 SMNVEV (reference sequence). The CDR3 loop is CASSQSGTGSFLNYGYTF. The DNA of the CDR3 is TGTGCCAGCAGTCAGTCCGGGACAGGGAGCTTCCTTAACTATGGCTACACCTTC.

By sample fraction, this clonotype is medium-sized (0.01 to 0.1%). The rearrangement links TRBV20-1 to TRBJ1-4; D not resolved. The CDR3 length is 16 residues. CDR1 is DFQATT, CDR2 SNEGSKA, per germline (reference sequence). V dropped 3 bases and J dropped 8 bases, with 22 bases sitting between them. CDR3 nucleotide sequence: TGCAGTGCTAGGGGTCGGGTGAAGGGAGGAGGCGAAAAACTGTTTTTT. Its protein product is CSARGRVKGGGEKLFF.

By share, this clonotype counts as medium-sized. This chain connects TRBV20-1 to TRBJ2-4; TRBD1 is a possible D gene (6 bases). CDR3 length equals 17 residues. Germline loops: CDR1 DFQATT, CDR2 SNEGSKA (reference sequence). Trimming removed 5 bases at V and 0 bases at J, with 20 bases between. CDR3 bases: TGCAGTGCTCGGACAGACTCGACGACCCTAGCCAAAAACATTCAGTACTTC. This gives the protein CSARTDSTTLAKNIQYF.

There are many counts of this clonotype. This chain joins TRBV20-1 and TRBJ2-7, with 7 bases aligning to TRBD2. This CDR3 has 12 amino acids. V shed 3 bases, J shed 6 bases, and the junction held 5 bases outside the gene matches. CDR1 and CDR2 (germline): DFQATT, SNEGSKA (reference sequence). CDR3 region: CSASWGGSEQYF. CDR3 DNA sequence: TGCAGTGCTAGCTGGGGGGGAAGCGAGCAGTACTTC.

This sequence joins TRBV4-2 and TRBJ2-5, with 12 positions matching TRBD2. This CDR3 spans 15 amino acids. V lost 4 bases, J lost 5 bases, and 5 bases stayed unmatched. Germline assignment: CDR1 LGHNA and CDR2 YNFKEQ. CDR3 residues: CASSRGLAGWETQYF. The CDR3 DNA reads TGTGCCAGCAGCCGAGGACTAGCGGGATGGGAGACCCAGTACTTC.

The chain recombines TRBV14 with TRBJ1-6; D remains ambiguous. Trimming pared 0 bases from V and 10 bases from J, leaving 10 bases between. This CDR3 has 14 residues. The germline V gene encodes CDR1 SGHDN and CDR2 FVKESK. The CDR3 nucleotides are TGTGCCAGCAGCCAAGAGCATACCCGATCACCCCTCCACTTT. Translating it yields CASSQEHTRSPLHF.